Shown below are 29 T cell receptor beta chains from a single sample sequenced in a study of early T cells in non-severe SARS-CoV-2 infection. TCRdb re-derived calls from the 5' RACE reads in MiXCR, one entry per CDR3 protein. The table records approximately 62,000 distinct CDR3 sequences, around 12% of them present only once. The specimen was whole blood. These receptors were taken from an adult who was a healthcare worker with PCR-confirmed SARS-CoV-2 infection or an uninfected control (not recorded which).

This clonotype came up many times. This chain links TRBV3-1 with TRBJ2-7, with D tentatively TRBD1 (5 bases). V lost 1 base to trimming and J lost 0 bases, with 10 bases between them. The CDR3 sequence is 15 residues long. Germline-derived CDR1 and CDR2 are LGHDT and YNNKEL (reference sequence). In DNA form, the CDR3 reads TGTGCCAGCAGCCAAGCTGGACAATTCTCCTACGAGCAGTACTTC. Protein: CASSQAGQFSYEQYF.

This clonotype was counted many times. J is TRBJ1-5 and V is TRBV20-1, with D perhaps TRBD1 (6 bases). V lost 1 base and J 4 bases, leaving 14 bases between the germline ends. Germline CDR1 reads DFQATT; CDR2 reads SNEGSKA (reference sequence). This CDR3 has 15 residues. The CDR3 DNA reads as TGCAGTGCTAGAGCTGGCAGGGGAGTTAATCAGCCCCAGCATTTT. Translating it yields CSARAGRGVNQPQHF.

This clonotype was recorded many times. One end of the junction varies from germline; a read error may be responsible. V is TRBV10-2 and J is TRBJ2-3; TRBD2 matches 11 bases. Germline CDR1 WSHSY, CDR2 SAAADI. The CDR3 totals 15 residues. This CDR3 reads CASREWTSGTDTQYF. The CDR3 DNA reads as TGCGCCAGCAGAGAGTGGACTAGCGGGACAGATACGCAGTATTTT.

At least ten counts were recorded for this clonotype. The chain carries TRBV20-1 and TRBJ2-2; D might be TRBD1 or TRBD2, each matching 7 bases. Germline V CDR1 and CDR2: DFQATT, SNEGSKA (reference sequence). The CDR3 runs to 14 residues. The V end was cut by 5 bases, the J end by 4 bases, with 14 bases between. The CDR3 DNA sequence: TGCAGTGCTCGCGCAGGGGGGGGCACCGGGGAGCTGTTTTTT. It is translated as CSARAGGGTGELFF.

This clonotype was detected ten times or more. This chain links TRBV7-2 with TRBJ2-7; the D is unclear. With 4 bases removed from V and 4 bases from J, the gap between germline ends came to 11 bases. The germline gives CDR1 SGHTA, CDR2 FQGNSA. The CDR3 is 13 amino acids. CDR3: CASSSRYSYEQYF. Here the CDR3 DNA reads TGTGCCAGCAGCTCCCGGTACTCTTACGAGCAGTACTTC.

The rearrangement uses TRBV11-1 and TRBJ2-3; maybe TRBD2 (6 bases). The germline CDR1 and CDR2 sequences are SGHAT and FQDESV (reference sequence). The CDR3 is made up of 17 amino acids. Trimming shortened V by 5 bases and J by 0 bases, and 18 bases separated the two germline ends. The CDR3 DNA follows: TGTGCCAGCAGCCTCCACGCATCGGGGACTAGCACAGATACGCAGTATTTT. Amino acids: CASSLHASGTSTDTQYF.

Ten or more counts support this clonotype. This sequence joins TRBV10-2 and TRBJ2-5; D perhaps matches TRBD2 (5 bases). This CDR3 spans 13 amino acids. Germline CDR1 is WSHSY and CDR2 is SAAADI. V was shortened by 8 bases and J by 1 base, with 11 bases between the two germline ends. CDR3: CASSRGLQETQYF. CDR3 nucleotide sequence: TGCGCCAGCTCGAGAGGGCTCCAAGAGACCCAGTACTTC.

The V call is TRBV7-8, the J call TRBJ1-1; a weak D match, TRBD1 (5 bases). Germline values: CDR1 SGHVS, CDR2 FQNEAQ. The CDR3 contains 15 residues. V was shortened by 4 bases and J by 5 bases, with 17 bases between the two germline ends. CDR3 nucleotides: TGTGCCAGCAGCTCTTCGTGGGGCCTCTTGACTGAAGCTTTCTTT. Its protein product is CASSSSWGLLTEAFF.

The chain couples TRBV28 to TRBJ2-3; a possible D gene is TRBD2 (6 bases). The V gene's germline CDR1 is MDHEN and CDR2 SYDVKM. V was shortened by 3 bases and J by 0 bases, with 13 bases between the two germline ends. The CDR3 length is 16 residues. The CDR3 sequence is CASSLGVAESTDTQYF. The DNA for the CDR3 is TGTGCCAGCAGTTTGGGAGTAGCGGAAAGCACAGATACGCAGTATTTT.

There are a few counts of this clonotype. The gene calls are TRBV5-1 and TRBJ1-6; 9 bases match TRBD1. The length of the CDR3 is 15 residues. Germline values: CDR1 SGHRS, CDR2 YFSETQ. V was clipped by 5 bases and J by 7 bases; unmatched bases: 7. The CDR3 DNA reads as TGCGCCAGCAGATCCGGACAGGGGACCAATTCACCCCTCCACTTT. It is translated as CASRSGQGTNSPLHF.

This clonotype turned up a few times. The chain couples TRBV12-3 or TRBV12-4 to TRBJ2-4; no firm D call. Trimming stripped 5 bases from V and 5 bases from J, with 16 bases between. The CDR3 is 15 residues long. CDR3 bases: TGTGCCAGCAGTCCACAGCCTCTGCCAGAAAACATTCAGTACTTC. It yields the protein CASSPQPLPENIQYF.

This sequence joins TRBV10-3 and TRBJ2-3; 8 positions match TRBD2. V shed 6 bases and J 1 base; nucleotides not matched to a gene: 9. The CDR3 is made up of 16 amino acids. The germline V gene has CDR1 ENHRY and CDR2 SYGVKD. CDR3 loop: CAISLSSGRGTDTQYF. In nucleotides, the CDR3 is TGTGCCATCAGCCTCTCGAGCGGGAGAGGCACAGATACGCAGTATTTT.

This clonotype was counted between two and nine times. This chain uses TRBV9 with TRBJ1-2, with D perhaps TRBD1 (5 bases). V dropped 7 bases and J dropped 4 bases, with 11 bases sitting between them. The CDR3 consists of 12 residues. Germline CDR1 and CDR2: SGDLS and YYNGEE. This CDR3 reads CASWGTAYGYTF. The CDR3 nucleotides read TGTGCCAGCTGGGGGACGGCCTATGGCTACACCTTC.

This clonotype was seen only a few times. The CDR3 loop is CASSPLAGGSNEQFF. The DNA for the CDR3 is TGTGCCAGCAGCCCCCTAGCGGGAGGGTCCAATGAGCAGTTCTTC. The chain links TRBV7-3 to TRBJ2-1; 12 nucleotides agree with TRBD2. CDR1 SGHTA and CDR2 FQGTGA come from the germline V gene. J gave up 6 bases and V 5 bases, and 5 bases lay outside the gene matches. CDR3 length: 15 residues.

This clonotype was seen ten or more times. This chain links TRBV7-2 with TRBJ2-3; 12 nucleotides line up with TRBD1. With V trimmed by 5 bases and J by 4 bases, 7 bases remained unmatched. This CDR3 has 16 residues. Germline CDR1 and CDR2: SGHTA and FQGNSA. In nucleotides, the CDR3 is TGTGCCAGCAGCCGAGGGGACAGGGGGCTGTCAGATACGCAGTATTTT. It translates to CASSRGDRGLSDTQYF.

This clonotype was picked up many times. The CDR3 DNA is TGTGCCAGCAGCTTAGTATTCCAGGGGGCGAATACGCAGTATTTT. It yields the protein CASSLVFQGANTQYF. The chain links TRBV11-2 to TRBJ2-3, with 8 positions matching TRBD1. The V gene's germline CDR1 is SGHAT and CDR2 FQNNGV. V lost 1 base to trimming and J lost 7 bases; unmatched junction nucleotides: 7. The CDR3 length is 15 residues. Using reference TRBV11-2 and TRBJ2-3 for the parts outside the CDR3, the full variable domain is EAGVAQSPRYKIIEKRQSVAFWCNPISGHATLYWYQQILGQGPKLLIQFQNNGVVDDSQLPKDRFSAERLKGVDSTLKIQPAKLEDSAVYLCASSLVFQGANTQYFGPGTRLTVL.

CDR3 sequence reads: CASSSTGQGRYEQYF. The CDR3 nucleotides read TGTGCCAGCAGTTCGACCGGACAGGGAAGATACGAGCAGTACTTC. The J gene is TRBJ2-7, the V gene TRBV28, with 8 bases aligning to TRBD1. This CDR3 spans 15 amino acids. V lost 4 bases, J lost 4 bases, and 9 bases stayed unmatched. Germline CDR1 MDHEN, CDR2 SYDVKM.

The sample holds a few counts of this clonotype. The chain is built from TRBV29-1 and TRBJ2-2; D possibly corresponds to TRBD1 (6 bases). The germline V gene has CDR1 SQVTM and CDR2 ANQGSEA. V dropped 5 bases and J dropped 2 bases, with 9 bases sitting between them. The CDR3 is 13 residues long. CDR3 in DNA: TGCAGCGTTAGGACAGAAAACACCGGGGAGCTGTTTTTT. Its translation is CSVRTENTGELFF.

This clonotype was counted between two and nine times. J is TRBJ2-1 and V is TRBV29-1, with TRBD2 identical over 7 bases. CDR1 SQVTM and CDR2 ANQGSEA come from the germline V gene. V lost 7 bases and J lost 5; bases outside the gene matches: 11. The CDR3 runs 14 residues. Here the CDR3 reads CSAVRRESHNEQFF. CDR3 sequence (DNA): TGCAGCGCCGTACGGCGGGAGTCACACAATGAGCAGTTCTTC.

This clonotype was detected a few times. The chain joins TRBV5-5 to TRBJ2-2; 9 nucleotides align to TRBD2. The germline gives CDR1 SGHKS, CDR2 YYEKEE (reference sequence). This CDR3 spans 15 amino acids. Losses at the gene ends were 2 bases for V and 6 bases for J; bases not matched to a gene: 5. As DNA, the CDR3 is TGTGCCAGCAGCTTTAGCGGGAGTCGGGCCGGGGAGCTGTTTTTT. This sequence encodes CASSFSGSRAGELFF.

CDR3: CARASSGIPYEQYF. CDR3 coding DNA: TGTGCCAGAGCCTCTAGCGGGATTCCCTACGAGCAGTACTTC. The V gene is TRBV21-1, the J gene TRBJ2-7; the table gives TRBD2 as D, unverified against the DNA. TRBV21-1 is shown as a pseudogene. The CDR3 has 14 amino acids.

V is TRBV29-1 and J is TRBJ2-3; D may match TRBD1 or TRBD2 (5 bases each). There are 12 residues in the CDR3. The V and J ends lost 7 bases and 0 bases respectively, with 8 bases between them. Germline V gene data show CDR1 as SQVTM and CDR2 as ANQGSEA. CDR3 DNA sequence: TGCAGCGCTGGGACCAGCACAGATACGCAGTATTTT. Translation: CSAGTSTDTQYF.

The chain carries TRBV5-6 and TRBJ2-4, with D possibly matching TRBD2 (5 bases). Trimming removed 2 bases at V and 1 base at J, with 7 bases between. Per the germline V gene, CDR1 is SGHDT and CDR2 is YYEEEE. The CDR3 loop spans 14 amino acids. The CDR3 DNA is TGTGCCAGCAGCTTCAGCGGTGCCAAAAACATTCAGTACTTC. Its translation: CASSFSGAKNIQYF.

V usage is TRBV7-3 and J usage is TRBJ2-5; no firm D call. V lost 2 bases and J 5 bases, leaving 9 bases between the germline ends. The CDR3 loop spans 13 amino acids. Germline V gene sequence: CDR1 SGHTA, CDR2 FQGTGA. CDR3 sequence reads: CASSLQLEETQYF. The CDR3 DNA reads TGTGCCAGCAGCTTACAATTGGAGGAGACCCAGTACTTC.

This clonotype has a count of ten or more. The CDR3 here is CASSFQGGNIQYF. In nucleotides, the CDR3 is TGTGCCAGCAGTTTCCAGGGAGGTAACATTCAGTACTTC. The V and J genes are TRBV28 and TRBJ2-4; perhaps TRBD2 as D (6 bases). The CDR3 length is 13 residues. The germline CDR1 and CDR2 sequences are MDHEN and SYDVKM. V gave up 3 bases and J gave up 7 bases, with 10 bases separating them.

The table lists this clonotype with many counts. The V and J genes are TRBV9 and TRBJ2-1; possible D gene TRBD1, 6 bases. V was trimmed by 4 bases and J by 2 bases, leaving 13 bases between them. The CDR3 runs to 15 residues. Germline CDR1 reads SGDLS; CDR2 reads YYNGEE. CDR3 DNA sequence: TGTGCCAGCAGCAAGCTACAGGGCCCCTACAATGAGCAGTTCTTC. This codes for CASSKLQGPYNEQFF.

The chain is built from TRBV5-6 and TRBJ2-7; D may be TRBD2 (7 bases). The CDR3 length is 16 residues. CDR1 and CDR2 (germline): SGHDT, YYEEEE. Between the trimmed V and J ends, which lost 4 bases and 0 bases, there was a span of 17 bases. The CDR3 DNA reads as TGTGCCAGCAGCACCGCCGAGGGGGGGAGCTCCTACGAGCAGTACTTC. Protein sequence: CASSTAEGGSSYEQYF.

With respect to this clonotype: A much larger clone sits a single nucleotide away, making a read error possible. The CDR3 bases are TGTGCCAGTAGTATGGATCCTGGGACAGGGGTCATATACGAGCAGTACTTC. Its protein is CASSMDPGTGVIYEQYF. The V gene is TRBV19, the J gene TRBJ2-7; TRBD1 matches 10 bases. Germline trimming cut 3 bases from V and 4 bases from J; bases unmatched to any gene: 12. The germline V gene encodes CDR1 LNHDA and CDR2 SQIVND (reference sequence). This CDR3 has 17 residues.

In nucleotides, the CDR3 is TGTGCCAGCAGTTTAGCGCTGGGGAACACTGAAGCTTTCTTT. Amino acids: CASSLALGNTEAFF. The chain couples TRBV12-3 or TRBV12-4 to TRBJ1-1, with D unclear. The V end was cut by 0 bases, the J end by 1 base, with 6 bases between. There are 14 residues in the CDR3.